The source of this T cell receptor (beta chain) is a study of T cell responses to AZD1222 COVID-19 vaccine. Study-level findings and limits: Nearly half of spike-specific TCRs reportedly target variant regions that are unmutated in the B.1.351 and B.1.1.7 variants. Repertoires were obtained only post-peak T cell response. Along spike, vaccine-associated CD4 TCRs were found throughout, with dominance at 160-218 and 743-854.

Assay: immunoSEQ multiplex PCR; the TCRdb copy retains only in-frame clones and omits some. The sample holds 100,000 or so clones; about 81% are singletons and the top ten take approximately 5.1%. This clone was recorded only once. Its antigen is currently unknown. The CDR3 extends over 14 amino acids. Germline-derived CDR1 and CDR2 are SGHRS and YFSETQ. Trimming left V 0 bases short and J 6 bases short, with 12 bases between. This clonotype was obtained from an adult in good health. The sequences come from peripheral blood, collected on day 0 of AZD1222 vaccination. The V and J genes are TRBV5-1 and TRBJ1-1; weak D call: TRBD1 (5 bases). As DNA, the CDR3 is TGCGCCAGCAGCTTGGGACAGAGAGGAGCTGAAGCTTTCTTT. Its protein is CASSLGQRGAEAFF.